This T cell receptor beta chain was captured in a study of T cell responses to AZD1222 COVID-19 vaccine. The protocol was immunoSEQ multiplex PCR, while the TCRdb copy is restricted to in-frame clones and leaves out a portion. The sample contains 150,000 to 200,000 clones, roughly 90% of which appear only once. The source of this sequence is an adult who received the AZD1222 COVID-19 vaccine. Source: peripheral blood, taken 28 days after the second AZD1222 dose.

CDR3 in amino acids: CASSRGSEPVSYNSPLHF. The CDR3 DNA sequence: TGTGCCAGCAGCCGGGGGTCTGAACCTGTCTCCTATAATTCACCCCTCCACTTT. The chain recombines TRBV5-8 with TRBJ1-6; possible D gene TRBD1, 5 bases. Trimming removed 4 bases from V and 0 bases from J, with 17 bases in between. The CDR3 has 18 residues. Germline V gene data show CDR1 as SGHTS and CDR2 as YDEGEE.